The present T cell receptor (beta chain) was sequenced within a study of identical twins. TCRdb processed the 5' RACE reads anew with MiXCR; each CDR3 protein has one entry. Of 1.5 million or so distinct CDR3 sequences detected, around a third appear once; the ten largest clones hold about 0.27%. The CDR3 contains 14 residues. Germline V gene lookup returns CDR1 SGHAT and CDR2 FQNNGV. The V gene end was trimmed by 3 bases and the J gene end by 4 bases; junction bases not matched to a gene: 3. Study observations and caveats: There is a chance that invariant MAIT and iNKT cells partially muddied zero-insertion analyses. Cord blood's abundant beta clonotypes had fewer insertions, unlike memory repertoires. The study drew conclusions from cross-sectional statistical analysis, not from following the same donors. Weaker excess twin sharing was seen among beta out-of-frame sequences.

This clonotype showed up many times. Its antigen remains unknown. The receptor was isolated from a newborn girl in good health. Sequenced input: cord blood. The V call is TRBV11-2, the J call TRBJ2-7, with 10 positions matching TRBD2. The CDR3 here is CASSFLAGVYEQYF. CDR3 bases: TGTGCCAGCAGCTTTCTAGCGGGGGTTTACGAGCAGTACTTC.